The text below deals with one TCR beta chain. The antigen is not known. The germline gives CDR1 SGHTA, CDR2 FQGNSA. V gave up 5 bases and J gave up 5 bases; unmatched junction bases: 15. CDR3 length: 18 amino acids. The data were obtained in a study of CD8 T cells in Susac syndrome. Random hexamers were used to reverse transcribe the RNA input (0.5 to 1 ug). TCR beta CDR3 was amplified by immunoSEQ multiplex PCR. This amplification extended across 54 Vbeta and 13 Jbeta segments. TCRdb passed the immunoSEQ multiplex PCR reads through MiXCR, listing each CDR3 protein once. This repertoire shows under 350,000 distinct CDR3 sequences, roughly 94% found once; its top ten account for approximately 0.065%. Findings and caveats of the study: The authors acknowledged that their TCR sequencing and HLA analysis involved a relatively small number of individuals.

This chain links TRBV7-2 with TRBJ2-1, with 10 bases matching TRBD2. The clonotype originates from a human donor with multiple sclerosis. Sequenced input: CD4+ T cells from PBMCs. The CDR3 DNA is TGTGCCAGCAGCAAGACTAGCGGGCGACTACAAGGAAACAATGAGCAGTTCTTC. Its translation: CASSKTSGRLQGNNEQFF.